The 26 T cell receptor beta chains listed next were all sequenced from one sample in a study of T cells in Graves' hyperthyroidism and ophthalmopathy. Amplified TCR beta CDR3 regions derived from RNA transcripts. Primed by the HTBI set, a first-round RT-PCR was run on the TCR CDR3. MiXCR, applied by TCRdb to the multiplex PCR reads, yields one record per CDR3 protein. The top ten clones hold 3.7% of a sample with around 350,000 distinct CDR3 sequences, over 15% of them seen once. The sequencing sample was made of blood. These receptors came from a woman younger than 35 with Graves' hyperthyroidism.

The table lists this clonotype with many counts. This rearrangement joins TRBV6-1 to TRBJ1-1; D is uncertain. The CDR3 consists of 14 residues. V gave up 6 bases and J gave up 3 bases, with 14 bases separating them. Germline V CDR1 and CDR2: MNHNS, SASEGT. For the CDR3, the DNA is TGTGCCAGCAGCCGTCTTAGGGTGGACACTGAAGCTTTCTTT. Translating it yields CASSRLRVDTEAFF.

This clonotype was recorded at least ten times. The chain has TRBV28 and TRBJ1-2, with a possible D match to TRBD1 (5 bases). The CDR3 totals 14 residues. Looked up from germline, CDR1 is MDHEN and CDR2 is SYDVKM. V lost 2 bases and J lost 1, with 8 bases in between. CDR3 protein: CASSLPTVNYGYTF. CDR3 sequence (DNA): TGTGCCAGCAGTTTACCGACAGTTAACTATGGCTACACCTTC.

This clonotype was counted at least ten times. This sequence joins TRBV28 and TRBJ2-7, with TRBD1 matching over 9 bases. V was clipped by 7 bases and J by 5 bases; unmatched bases: 12. Germline assignment: CDR1 MDHEN and CDR2 SYDVKM. This CDR3 is built from 15 residues. This CDR3 is CASNPWTGVLNEQYF. CDR3 coding DNA: TGTGCCAGCAACCCTTGGACAGGGGTTCTGAACGAGCAGTACTTC.

V gene TRBV18 combines with J gene TRBJ1-1; D uncertain. The germline CDR1 and CDR2 sequences are KGHSH and LQKENI. This CDR3 region has 14 residues. V was pared by 3 bases and J by 4 bases, with 12 bases between. CDR3 sequence reads: CASSPLGRPTEAFF. CDR3 coding DNA: TGTGCCAGCTCACCGTTAGGGCGCCCCACTGAAGCTTTCTTT.

The rearrangement uses TRBV5-1 and TRBJ2-7; D gene unclear. CDR3 length equals 12 residues. Germline loops: CDR1 SGHRS, CDR2 YFSETQ. Deletions cut 3 bases from V and 3 bases from J, with 7 bases between. For the CDR3, the DNA is TGCGCCAGCAGCTCGGTCATCTACGAGCAGTACTTC. Protein product: CASSSVIYEQYF.

The genes are TRBV5-1 and TRBJ2-5; D may be TRBD1 (6 bases). Germline lookup yields CDR1 SGHRS and CDR2 YFSETQ. The length of the CDR3 is 14 residues. V shed 4 bases and J shed 5 bases, with 15 bases lying between them. The CDR3 is CASSGGGGRETQYF. The CDR3 DNA is TGCGCCAGCAGCGGCGGTGGGGGCCGGGAGACCCAGTACTTC.

Ten or more counts support this clonotype. The rearrangement links TRBV9 to TRBJ2-2; 9 bases align to TRBD2. The CDR3 has 16 residues. Looked up from germline, CDR1 is SGDLS and CDR2 is YYNGEE. V trimming: 5 bases; J trimming: 7 bases; junction bases outside the gene matches: 12. CDR3 in DNA: TGTGCCAGCAGTCGGCGGGGTAGCGGGGGTGGCGGGGAGCTGTTTTTT. It yields the protein CASSRRGSGGGGELFF. Full variable domain (outside the CDR3, taken from reference TRBV9 and TRBJ2-2): DSGVTQTPKHLITATGQRVTLRCSPRSGDLSVYWYQQSLDQGLQFLIQYYNGEERAKGNILERFSAQQFPDLHSELNLSSLELGDSALYFCASSRRGSGGGGELFFGEGSRLTVL.

This chain links TRBV6-5 with TRBJ1-2, with no clear D. Trimming cost V 0 bases and J 4 bases, with 9 bases left between them. This CDR3 region has 14 residues. Germline CDR1 is MNHEY and CDR2 is SVGAGI. The CDR3 protein is CASSYSKDPYGYTF. CDR3 coding DNA: TGTGCCAGCAGTTACTCCAAGGACCCCTATGGCTACACCTTC.

This clonotype came up a few times. The chain employs TRBV4-1 and TRBJ1-2; TRBD1 matches 10 bases. V lost 6 bases and J lost 8; bases outside the gene matches: 9. This CDR3 spans 14 amino acids. Germline V gives CDR1 MGHRA, CDR2 YSYEKL. CDR3 residues: CASRHPGQGSGYTF. CDR3 nucleotides: TGCGCCAGCAGACACCCGGGACAGGGGTCGGGCTACACCTTC.

This clonotype came up many times. V and J are TRBV5-1 and TRBJ1-1, with 11 positions matching TRBD1. Germline assignment: CDR1 SGHRS and CDR2 YFSETQ. V was pared by 6 bases and J by 10 bases, with 8 bases of the junction left unmatched. CDR3 length equals 13 residues. CDR3 residues: CASKGQGAFRAFF. In DNA, the CDR3 is TGCGCCAGCAAAGGACAGGGGGCGTTTCGAGCTTTCTTT.

This clonotype has a count of ten or more. The rearrangement joins TRBV20-1 to TRBJ1-5, with 10 nucleotides matching TRBD1. The germline V gene encodes CDR1 DFQATT and CDR2 SNEGSKA (reference sequence). The CDR3 length is 13 residues. V lost 6 bases and J lost 7; bases outside the gene matches: 6. Here the CDR3 DNA reads TGCAGTGCAAGGGGACAGGGGAGGCAGCCCCAGCATTTT. As protein: CSARGQGRQPQHF.

The genes are TRBV6-2 or TRBV6-3 and TRBJ2-7, with unresolved D. V lost 0 bases to trimming and J lost 2 bases, with 11 bases between them. This CDR3 has 15 amino acids. Germline V gene lookup returns CDR1 MNHEY and CDR2 SVGEGT. The CDR3 sequence: CASSYSGRSPYEQYF. The CDR3 nucleotides read TGTGCCAGCAGTTACTCGGGCAGGTCCCCCTACGAGCAGTACTTC.

This clonotype was seen ten or more times. The V and J genes are TRBV20-1 and TRBJ1-5; the D gene is possibly TRBD1 (5 bases). V lost 6 bases and J 4 bases, leaving 13 bases between the germline ends. Per the germline V gene, CDR1 is DFQATT and CDR2 is SNEGSKA (reference sequence). The CDR3 totals 13 residues. The CDR3 DNA is TGCAGTGCATACGGGACGGCAAATCAGCCCCAGCATTTT. The encoded protein is CSAYGTANQPQHF.

The chain recombines TRBV7-9 with TRBJ2-7; TRBD1 agrees at 7 bases. Germline assignment: CDR1 SEHNR and CDR2 FQNEAQ (reference sequence). The CDR3 totals 12 residues. V lost 4 bases to trimming and J lost 6 bases; unmatched junction nucleotides: 3. For the CDR3, the DNA is TGTGCCAGCAGCTCACAGGGGAGCGAGCAGTACTTC. It encodes CASSSQGSEQYF.

The chain recombines TRBV18 with TRBJ1-1; no reliable D call. Trimming took 0 bases from V and 1 from J, leaving 9 bases between them. Germline lookup yields CDR1 KGHSH and CDR2 LQKENI. The CDR3 covers 15 residues. CDR3 sequence: CASSPPKYPNTEAFF. The CDR3 DNA follows: TGTGCCAGCTCACCACCGAAGTATCCGAACACTGAAGCTTTCTTT. Using reference TRBV18 and TRBJ1-1 for the parts outside the CDR3, the full variable domain is NAGVMQNPRHLVRRRGQEARLRCSPMKGHSHVYWYRQLPEEGLKFMVYLQKENIIDESGMPKERFSAEFPKEGPSILRIQQVVRGDSAAYFCASSPPKYPNTEAFFGQGTRLTVV.

There are a few counts of this clonotype. This chain links TRBV3-1 with TRBJ2-5; D is unclear. Germline V gene lookup returns CDR1 LGHDT and CDR2 YNNKEL (reference sequence). CDR3 length equals 15 residues. Between the trimmed V and J ends, which lost 0 bases and 2 bases, there was a span of 10 bases. The CDR3 DNA reads as TGTGCCAGCAGCCAAGAAGGCAGTGATCAAGAGACCCAGTACTTC. It codes for CASSQEGSDQETQYF.

This clonotype was seen many times. The chain employs TRBV24-1 and TRBJ2-3; 7 bases are shared with TRBD1. V lost 4 bases, J lost 4 bases, and 1 base stayed unmatched. The length of the CDR3 is 13 residues. CDR1 and CDR2 from the germline V gene are KGHDR and SFDVKD. The DNA for the CDR3 is TGTGCCACCAGTGAGACAGGGCCAGATACGCAGTATTTT. Its protein is CATSETGPDTQYF.

Many counts were recorded for this clonotype. The chain combines TRBV5-1 with TRBJ2-2; D is possibly TRBD1 (6 bases). This CDR3 spans 15 amino acids. V lost 5 bases and J lost 0, with 11 bases in between. Germline values: CDR1 SGHRS, CDR2 YFSETQ. This CDR3 reads CASRNSGANTGELFF. The CDR3 DNA reads TGCGCCAGCAGGAATTCAGGGGCGAACACCGGGGAGCTGTTTTTT.

This clonotype has only a few counts. This chain joins TRBV30 and TRBJ1-3; no clear D. From germline, CDR1 is GTSNPN and CDR2 SVGIG (reference sequence). This CDR3 comprises 14 residues. The V end lost 2 bases, the J end lost 4 bases, and 12 bases lay between the germline ends. The CDR3 loop reads CAWSQATPGNTIYF. The CDR3 DNA is TGTGCCTGGAGTCAAGCGACACCCGGAAACACCATATATTTT.

At least ten counts were recorded for this clonotype. V is TRBV18 and J is TRBJ2-3; 9 positions match TRBD2. The CDR3 has 16 residues. Germline CDR1 is KGHSH and CDR2 is LQKENI. With V trimmed by 0 bases and J by 5 bases, 6 bases remained unmatched. The CDR3 spells CASSPPSGGIGDTQYF. The CDR3 nucleotides are TGTGCCAGCTCACCACCAAGCGGGGGGATTGGAGATACGCAGTATTTT.

This clonotype showed up many times. The chain joins TRBV5-1 to TRBJ2-7; maybe TRBD2 (5 bases). Germline-derived CDR1 and CDR2 are SGHRS and YFSETQ. The CDR3 spans 15 residues. Trimming took 0 bases from V and 6 from J, leaving 16 bases between them. The CDR3 protein is CASSLVLAIPGEQYF. Written as DNA, the CDR3 is TGCGCCAGCAGCTTGGTATTAGCGATTCCGGGCGAGCAGTACTTC.

Ten or more counts support this clonotype. The CDR3 loop is CASSSTGVDGELFF. The CDR3 coding sequence is TGTGCCAGCAGCTCTACAGGGGTGGACGGGGAGCTGTTTTTT. The chain combines TRBV5-4 with TRBJ2-2; 7 nucleotides match TRBD1. Per the germline V gene, CDR1 is SGHNT and CDR2 is YYREEE (reference sequence). The CDR3 runs 14 residues. The V and J ends lost 3 bases and 7 bases, in that order; junction bases with no gene match: 6.

The chain is built from TRBV30 and TRBJ2-7; TRBD2 agrees at 7 bases. Trimming cost V 0 bases and J 8 bases; bases outside gene matches: 10. The CDR3 runs 14 residues. The germline V gene has CDR1 GTSNPN and CDR2 SVGIG (reference sequence). In nucleotides, the CDR3 is TGTGCCTGGAGTGTGCGGGGGAACAAATTTAAGCAGTACTTC. Its protein product is CAWSVRGNKFKQYF.

This chain uses TRBV6-5 with TRBJ2-7; 9 bases line up with TRBD2. After removal of 4 bases from V and 2 bases from J, the junction contained 6 bases not matched to a gene. The germline CDR1 and CDR2 sequences are MNHEY and SVGAGI. The CDR3 length is 15 residues. CDR3 region: CASSSGSGRTYEQYF. The DNA for the CDR3 is TGTGCCAGCAGTTCCGGCAGCGGGAGGACCTACGAGCAGTACTTC.

V and J are TRBV2 and TRBJ2-7; no reliable D call. The V and J ends lost 8 bases and 1 base respectively, with 15 bases between them. CDR1 and CDR2 (germline): SNHLY, FYNNEI. The CDR3 covers 14 residues. CDR3 bases: TGTGCCAGCGCCCCCGACTCGGCGTCCTACGAGCAGTACTTC. This codes for CASAPDSASYEQYF.

This chain uses TRBV5-5 with TRBJ1-2; the D gene is possibly TRBD1 (6 bases). The ends were cut back, 2 bases at V and 6 bases at J, with 14 bases in the middle. The germline V gene has CDR1 SGHKS and CDR2 YYEKEE (reference sequence). This CDR3 contains 14 residues. This chain's CDR3 is CASSFSGRGDGYTF. CDR3 sequence (DNA): TGTGCCAGCAGCTTTTCTGGCAGGGGCGATGGCTACACCTTC. Full variable domain (missing parts from reference TRBV5-5 and TRBJ1-2): DAGVTQSPTHLIKTRGQQVTLRCSPISGHKSVSWYQQVLGQGPQFIFQYYEKEERGRGNFPDRFSARQFPNYSSELNVNALLLGDSALYLCASSFSGRGDGYTFGSGTRLTVV.